This T cell receptor (beta chain) was profiled in a study of beta chain features in type 1 diabetes. Only a few counts were recorded for this clone. Antigen specificity is unknown. At the DNA level, this CDR3 is encoded by other sequences in the same sample as well. V shed 6 bases, J shed 3 bases, and the junction held 4 bases outside the gene matches. Germline V gene lookup returns CDR1 SSHAT and CDR2 FNYEAQ (reference sequence). The CDR3 covers 13 residues. Study-wide results and caveats: In all four CD4+ subsets, TCRB CDR3 length was significantly, moderately reduced in type 1 diabetes.

The authors reverse transcribed all of the isolated RNA, so sequencing captured expressed TCRB transcripts. Clones were sequenced by immunoSEQ multiplex PCR, and TCRdb holds only the in-frame ones, with some missing. The top ten clones hold about 0.6% of a sample with 300,000 to 450,000 clones, around 9.6% of them seen once. The sample taken for sequencing was central memory CD4+ T cells from blood. The V gene is TRBV7-7, the J gene TRBJ2-5; TRBD1 agrees at 7 bases. This sequence was found in a man aged 30 to 45 with type 1 diabetes. As DNA, the CDR3 is TGTGCCAGCAGTCGAACAGGGGAAGAGACCCAGTACTTC. As protein: CASSRTGEETQYF.